This T cell receptor beta chain was obtained from a study of early T cells in non-severe SARS-CoV-2 infection. Study at large: Sequencing used unsorted whole-blood bulk RNA, so chains lack pairing.

This clonotype appeared many times. Its cognate antigen is unknown. Study-level findings and limits: VDJdb-based matching was biased toward anti-spike CD8 responses and missed private and CD4 specificities.

Deletions cut 5 bases from V and 6 bases from J, with 11 bases between. The CDR3 consists of 12 residues. In germline, CDR1 is SQVTM, CDR2 ANQGSEA. The TCR library protocol attached unique molecular identifiers to the individual cDNA molecules. A single record per CDR3 protein comes from TCRdb applying MiXCR to the 5' RACE reads. The sample includes 60,000 to 75,000 distinct CDR3 sequences, 9% to 10% seen only once; the top ten take about 14%. This TCR was sampled from an adult who was a healthcare worker with PCR-confirmed SARS-CoV-2 infection or an uninfected control (not recorded which). The sample consisted of whole blood, taken at baseline. The gene calls are TRBV29-1 and TRBJ2-1; D call uncertain. CDR3 sequence reads: CSVSPPINEQFF. The CDR3 DNA reads TGCAGCGTTAGCCCGCCGATCAATGAGCAGTTCTTC.